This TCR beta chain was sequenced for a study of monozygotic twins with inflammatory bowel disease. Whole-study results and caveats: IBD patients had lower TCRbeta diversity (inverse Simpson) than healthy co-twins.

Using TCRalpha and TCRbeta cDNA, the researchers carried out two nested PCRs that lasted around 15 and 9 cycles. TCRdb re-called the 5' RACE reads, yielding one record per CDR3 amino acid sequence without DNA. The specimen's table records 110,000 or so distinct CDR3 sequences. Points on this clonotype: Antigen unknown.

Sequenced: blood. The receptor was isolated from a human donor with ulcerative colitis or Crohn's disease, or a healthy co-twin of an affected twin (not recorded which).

The CDR3 sequence is CASSLQSQGQPQHF. The chain recombines TRBV28 with TRBJ1-5; without DNA, the TCRdb call of TRBD1 cannot be checked. This CDR3 spans 14 amino acids. CDR1 and CDR2 from the germline V gene are MDHEN and SYDVKM.